The 9 T cell receptor beta chains listed next were all sequenced from one sample in a study of Graves' ophthalmopathy and Graves' hyperthyroidism. Scientists amplified the TCR beta CDR3 regions from RNA transcripts. RT-PCR in the first round used HTBI primers; a second-round multiplex PCR followed. TCRdb re-derived calls from the multiplex PCR reads in MiXCR, one entry per CDR3 protein. The sample has some 360,000 distinct CDR3 sequences; about a sixth are singletons. Material: peripheral blood. These receptors all come from an adult woman with stable Graves' hyperthyroidism.

The table lists this clonotype with many counts. The gene calls are TRBV19 and TRBJ2-7; D might be TRBD1 (5 bases). The CDR3 spans 14 residues. Germline lookup yields CDR1 LNHDA and CDR2 SQIVND (reference sequence). V lost 4 bases and J lost 3, with 13 bases in between. CDR3 coding DNA: TGTGCCAGTAGTACCCAGGGCAGGTACTACGAGCAGTACTTC. This sequence encodes CASSTQGRYYEQYF.

This clonotype came up many times. The J gene is TRBJ2-5, the V gene TRBV20-1; TRBD1 matches 7 bases. The CDR3 sequence is 13 residues long. In germline, CDR1 is DFQATT, CDR2 SNEGSKA (reference sequence). J gave up 2 bases and V 4 bases, and 4 bases lay outside the gene matches. In DNA form, the CDR3 reads TGCAGTGCTAACCTGGGACAGCAAGAGACCCAGTACTTC. This sequence encodes CSANLGQQETQYF.

This clonotype was observed many times. This rearrangement joins TRBV29-1 to TRBJ1-2; D gene uncertain. Trimming stripped 0 bases from V and 7 bases from J, with 18 bases between. The CDR3 is 15 residues long. The germline V gene has CDR1 SQVTM and CDR2 ANQGSEA. CDR3 residues: CSVEDGVWFVGGYTF. CDR3 nucleotides: TGCAGCGTTGAAGATGGGGTGTGGTTCGTAGGTGGCTACACCTTC.

This clonotype was found many times. The rearrangement uses TRBV10-3 and TRBJ1-5; the D gene is possibly TRBD1 (5 bases). The CDR3 has 15 residues. Trimming took 4 bases from V and 1 from J, leaving 11 bases between them. Looked up from germline, CDR1 is ENHRY and CDR2 is SYGVKD. As DNA, the CDR3 is TGTGCCATCAGTGCAGGGAACGGGAGCAATCAGCCCCAGCATTTT. Its protein is CAISAGNGSNQPQHF.

Many counts were recorded for this clonotype. The V gene is TRBV5-1, the J gene TRBJ1-2; D gene unclear. The V gene lost 4 bases and the J gene lost 2 bases, with 12 bases spanning the gap. Germline lookup yields CDR1 SGHRS and CDR2 YFSETQ. This CDR3 is built from 14 residues. CDR3 sequence (DNA): TGCGCCAGCAGCCCCCCCCGGGGAAACTATGGCTACACCTTC. Its translation is CASSPPRGNYGYTF.

This clonotype showed up just a few times. The chain is built from TRBV28 and TRBJ1-5; a weak D match, TRBD1 (5 bases). The germline V and J ends were trimmed by 1 base and 3 bases, with 13 bases remaining between them. The CDR3 runs to 16 residues. CDR1 is MDHEN and CDR2 is SYDVKM in the germline V gene. Written as DNA, the CDR3 is TGTGCCAGCAGTTTATTGTATCGCAGGGCCAATCAGCCCCAGCATTTT. Its protein is CASSLLYRRANQPQHF. Combining the CDR3 with reference TRBV28 and TRBJ1-5 gives the whole variable domain DVKVTQSSRYLVKRTGEKVFLECVQDMDHENMFWYRQDPGLGLRLIYFSYDVKMKEKGDIPEGYSVSREKKERFSLILESASTNQTSMYLCASSLLYRRANQPQHFGDGTRLSIL.

The genes are TRBV12-5 and TRBJ2-7; possibly TRBD1 for D (6 bases). Looked up from germline, CDR1 is LGHNT and CDR2 is FRNRAP. The CDR3 is 14 amino acids. V was trimmed by 4 bases and J by 3 bases, leaving 13 bases between them. Here the CDR3 DNA reads TGTGCTAGTGGTTGGTCCACAGGGAGCTACGAGCAGTACTTC. This codes for CASGWSTGSYEQYF.

This clonotype was observed many times. The chain combines TRBV6-2 or TRBV6-3 with TRBJ2-6; D might be TRBD1 or TRBD2, each matching 5 bases. CDR3 length: 18 residues. Per the germline V gene, CDR1 is MNHEY and CDR2 is SVGEGT. V was clipped by 4 bases and J by 0 bases, with 16 bases between them. CDR3 loop: CASSSGPTGLSGANVLTF. In DNA, the CDR3 is TGTGCCAGCAGTTCGGGACCTACCGGTCTCTCTGGGGCCAACGTCCTGACTTTC.

This clonotype showed up just a few times. This chain connects TRBV4-3 to TRBJ2-5; possibly TRBD1 or TRBD2 for D (6 bases each). The germline V and J ends were trimmed by 0 bases and 3 bases, with 20 bases remaining between them. The germline V gene encodes CDR1 LGHNA and CDR2 YSLEER. The length of the CDR3 is 18 residues. CDR3 bases: TGCGCCAGCAGCCAAGAACACGGAGGGGGAGCCGTGAAAGAGACCCAGTACTTC. It yields the protein CASSQEHGGGAVKETQYF.